Listed below are T cell receptor beta chains from one sample, sequenced in a study of blood T cell repertoires in COVID-19. Sequencing used immunoSEQ multiplex PCR; TCRdb keeps in-frame clones, though not all of them. The repertoire holds almost 500,000 clones, roughly nine tenths seen once, with around 8% in the top ten. The sample was PBMCs or T cells enriched from blood (not recorded which). These receptors were collected from a woman aged 55-69 years who had recovered from COVID-19. CDR3s include the opening cysteine and the closing phenylalanine or tryptophan. The order of the fields is D gene, J gene, clone size, V gene, CDR3 DNA, CDR3 protein. D genes are given only for firm matches. Some rows have no size entry. The others give once, few or many, or a class for an expanded clone.

. TRBJ2-7 . TRBV5-4 TGTGCCAGCAGCTTGAGTCGAGGAACCTACGAGCAGTACTTC CASSLSRGTYEQYF
. TRBJ1-2 . TRBV5-6 TGTGCCAGCAGCTTGGTATCCCAACAGGGCTACACCTTC CASSLVSQQGYTF
. TRBJ1-6 once TRBV11-2 TGTGCCAGCAGCTCGCACGACAGAAATAATTCACCCCTCCACTTT CASSSHDRNNSPLHF
. TRBJ1-1 few TRBV5-1 TGCGCCAGCAGCTTCGGGGGGGCGCATACTGAAGCTTTCTTT CASSFGGAHTEAFF
. TRBJ2-4 . TRBV5-1 TGCGCCAGCAGCCAAGACAGTACGAGTAACATTCAGTACTTC CASSQDSTSNIQYF
. TRBJ2-1 . TRBV7-2 TGTGCCAGCGCCACCCAGGGCAGCTCCTACAATGAGCAGTTCTTC CASATQGSSYNEQFF
. TRBJ1-5 . TRBV6-4 TGTGCCAGCAGTGACTCGACACGAAATCAGCCCCAGCATTTT CASSDSTRNQPQHF
. TRBJ1-1 . TRBV6-5 TGTGCCAGCAGTCCAGGACACTTGAACACTGAAGCTTTCTTT CASSPGHLNTEAFF
. TRBJ1-5 . TRBV2 TGTGCCAGCAGTGGGGCAGGATCATATAGCAATCAGCCCCAGCATTTT CASSGAGSYSNQPQHF
. TRBJ1-2 . TRBV6-1 TGTGCCAGCAGTGACCCCGAGGCCCATGGCTACACCTTC CASSDPEAHGYTF
. TRBJ1-1 . TRBV3-1/TRBV3-2 TGTGCCAGCAGCCGGGGGGGAGGCGTAATGAACACTGAAGCTTTCTTT CASSRGGGVMNTEAFF
. TRBJ2-3 . TRBV5-1 TGCGCCAGCAGCGAGGACAGAAGCACAGATACGCAGTATTTT CASSEDRSTDTQYF
TRBD1 TRBJ1-1 . TRBV2 TGTGCCAGCAGGGCCCCTTACAGGGGTGGGACTGAAGCTTTCTTT CASRAPYRGGTEAFF
TRBD1 TRBJ1-2 . TRBV23-1 TGCGCCAGCAGTCCCCTGGGACAGGGCAACTATGGCTACACCTTC CASSPLGQGNYGYTF
. TRBJ1-2 . TRBV2 TGTGCCAGCCCCGAAGGTAGGGGCGACCGTGGCTACACCTTC CASPEGRGDRGYTF
TRBD1 TRBJ1-1 few TRBV18 TGTGCCAGCTCACGAGGGACAGGGAGGGTCAACACTGAAGCTTTCTTT CASSRGTGRVNTEAFF
. TRBJ2-3 . TRBV20-1 TGCAGTGCCCTGCGGGATACGCAGTATTTT CSALRDTQYF
. TRBJ2-7 . TRBV10-1 TGCGCCAGCAGTGAGTCGGACAGCTACGAGCAGTACTTC CASSESDSYEQYF
. TRBJ1-1 . TRBV3-1/TRBV3-2 TGTGCCAGCAGCCAAGTAGGGGTGGGCACTGAAGCTTTCTTT CASSQVGVGTEAFF
. TRBJ1-5 few TRBV7-9 TGTGCCAGCAGCTTAGATAGGGGCGGCCAGCCCCAGCATTTT CASSLDRGGQPQHF
TRBD1 TRBJ2-3 . TRBV5-1 TGCGCCAGCAGGTTTAGCACAGGGGCGGTAGGAGATACGCAGTATTTT CASRFSTGAVGDTQYF
. TRBJ1-2 . TRBV24-1 TGTGCCACCAGTGATTTGGGACTTATCGGGGGCTACACCTTC CATSDLGLIGGYTF
. TRBJ1-4 . TRBV19 TGTGCCAGTAGTATCGTCGTCAATGAAAAACTGTTTTTT CASSIVVNEKLFF
. TRBJ1-5 . TRBV15 TGTGCCACCAGCAGAGATCGCGGAACGGTCGGCAATCAGCCCCAGCATTTT CATSRDRGTVGNQPQHF
TRBD2 TRBJ2-1 . TRBV28 TGTGCCAGCAGTCTACCGGGACTAGCTTTCCATGAGCAGTTCTTC CASSLPGLAFHEQFF
TRBD1 TRBJ1-2 . TRBV15 TGTGCCACCAGCAGATCCGGGACAGGGGTTTTCTATGGCTACACCTTC CATSRSGTGVFYGYTF
TRBD1 TRBJ1-5 . TRBV6-4 TGTGCCAGCAGTTGGTCCGGATTGGGAACCCAGGGGGTTTGTAATCAGCCCCAGCATTTT CASSWSGLGTQGVCNQPQHF
TRBD1 TRBJ1-3 . TRBV5-4 TGTGCCAGCAGCTTGGGAGGGGGCTTGGACACCATATATTTT CASSLGGGLDTIYF
TRBD1 TRBJ2-7 . TRBV11-2 TGTGCCAGCAGTAGGGACAGGGGCTACGAGCAGTACTTC CASSRDRGYEQYF
. TRBJ1-1 . TRBV30 TGTGCCTGGACGAGGGGGAGCACTGAAGCTTTCTTT CAWTRGSTEAFF
TRBD1 TRBJ1-1 . TRBV5-4 TGTGCCAGCAGCTTTGCCGACAGGGGGAACACTGAAGCTTTCTTT CASSFADRGNTEAFF
TRBD2 TRBJ2-1 . TRBV10-1 TGCGCCAGCAGTGAGTCGGCTAGCGGGGGATACAATGAGCAGTTCTTC CASSESASGGYNEQFF
. TRBJ2-7 . TRBV3-1/TRBV3-2 TGTGCCAGCAGCCAGGACAACCTGTACGAGCAGTACTTC CASSQDNLYEQYF
. TRBJ1-2 . TRBV15 TGTGCCACCAGCAGAGACTTACAGGGAGTACAAGGCTACACCTTC CATSRDLQGVQGYTF
. TRBJ1-6 . TRBV2 TGTGCCAGCAGTGAATCATGGGGCAATAATTCACCCCTCCACTTT CASSESWGNNSPLHF
TRBD2 TRBJ2-1 . TRBV29-1 TGCAGCGTTGATAGCGGGACCTTGGGGCAGTTCTTC CSVDSGTLGQFF
TRBD1 TRBJ1-2 few TRBV18 TGTGCCAGCTCACCACAGACAGGGGGCTCCTCTAACTATGGCTACACCTTC CASSPQTGGSSNYGYTF
. TRBJ1-1 . TRBV6-5 TGTGCCAGCAGACTACAGGGTTTGAACACTGAAGCTTTCTTT CASRLQGLNTEAFF
TRBD1 TRBJ1-1 . TRBV18 TGTGCCAGCTCACCACGACAGGGGACGCTAGGGAACACTGAAGCTTTCTTT CASSPRQGTLGNTEAFF
TRBD1 TRBJ1-3 . TRBV10-1 TGCGCCAGAGGGACAGCAGGAAACACCATATATTTT CARGTAGNTIYF
. TRBJ2-1 . TRBV12-3/TRBV12-4 TGTGCCAGCAGTTTAGTTCTTATCAATGAGCAGTTCTTC CASSLVLINEQFF
TRBD1 TRBJ2-5 . TRBV5-4 TGTGCCAGCAGCTCAGACAGGGGAGAGACCCAGTACTTC CASSSDRGETQYF